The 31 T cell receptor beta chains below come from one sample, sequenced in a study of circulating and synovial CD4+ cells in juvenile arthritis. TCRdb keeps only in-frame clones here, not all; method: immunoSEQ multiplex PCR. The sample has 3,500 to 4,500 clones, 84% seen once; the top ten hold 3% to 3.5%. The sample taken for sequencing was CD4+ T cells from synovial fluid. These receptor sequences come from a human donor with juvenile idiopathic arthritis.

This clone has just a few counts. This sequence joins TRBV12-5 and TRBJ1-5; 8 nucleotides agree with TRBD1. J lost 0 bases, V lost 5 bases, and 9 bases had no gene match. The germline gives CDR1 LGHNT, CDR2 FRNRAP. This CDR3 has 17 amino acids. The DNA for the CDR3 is TGTGCTAGTGGTCCGGACAGGGCCCTCTATAGCAATCAGCCCCAGCATTTT. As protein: CASGPDRALYSNQPQHF.

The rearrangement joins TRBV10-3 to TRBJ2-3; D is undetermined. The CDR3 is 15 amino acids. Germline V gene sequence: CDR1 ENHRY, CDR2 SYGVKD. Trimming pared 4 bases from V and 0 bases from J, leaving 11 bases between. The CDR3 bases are TGTGCCATCAGTGTGAACTCGCCTAGCACAGATACGCAGTATTTT. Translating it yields CAISVNSPSTDTQYF.

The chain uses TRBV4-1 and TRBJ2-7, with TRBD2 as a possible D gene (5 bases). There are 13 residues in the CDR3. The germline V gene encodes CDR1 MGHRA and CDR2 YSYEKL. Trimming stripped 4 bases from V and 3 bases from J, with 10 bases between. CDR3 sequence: CASSRGPHYEQYF. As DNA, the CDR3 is TGCGCCAGCAGCCGCGGGCCCCACTACGAGCAGTACTTC.

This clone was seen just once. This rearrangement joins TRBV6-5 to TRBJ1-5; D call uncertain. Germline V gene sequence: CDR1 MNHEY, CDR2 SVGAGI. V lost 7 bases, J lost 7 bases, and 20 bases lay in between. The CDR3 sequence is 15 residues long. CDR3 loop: CASTKTPGSHQPQHF. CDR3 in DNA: TGTGCCAGCACCAAAACGCCTGGCTCCCACCAGCCCCAGCATTTT.

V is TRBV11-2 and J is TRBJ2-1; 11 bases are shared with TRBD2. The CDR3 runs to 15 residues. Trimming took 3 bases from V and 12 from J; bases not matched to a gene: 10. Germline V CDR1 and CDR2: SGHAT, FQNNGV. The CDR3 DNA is TGTGCCAGCAGCTTCCGACTAGCGGGACCTATTTGGCAGTTCTTC. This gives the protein CASSFRLAGPIWQFF.

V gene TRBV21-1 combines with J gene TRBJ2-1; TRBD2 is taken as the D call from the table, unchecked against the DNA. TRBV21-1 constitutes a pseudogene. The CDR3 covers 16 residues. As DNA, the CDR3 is TGTGCCAGCAGCTCAAAGTTGCGGGAGGGCCGCGATGAGCAGTTCTTC. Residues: CASSSKLREGRDEQFF.

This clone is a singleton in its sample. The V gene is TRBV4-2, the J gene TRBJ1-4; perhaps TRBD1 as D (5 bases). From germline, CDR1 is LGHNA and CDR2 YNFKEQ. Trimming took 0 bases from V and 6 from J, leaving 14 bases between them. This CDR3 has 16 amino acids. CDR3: CASSQDYGAAYEKLFF. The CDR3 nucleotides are TGTGCCAGCAGCCAAGATTATGGGGCAGCTTATGAAAAACTGTTTTTT.

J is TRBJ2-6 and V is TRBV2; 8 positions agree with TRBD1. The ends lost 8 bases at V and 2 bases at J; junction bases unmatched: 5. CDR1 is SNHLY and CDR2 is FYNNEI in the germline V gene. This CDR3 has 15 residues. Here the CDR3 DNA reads TGTGCCAGCGGTGTCAGGGGGCCTGGGGCCAACGTCCTGACTTTC. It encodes CASGVRGPGANVLTF.

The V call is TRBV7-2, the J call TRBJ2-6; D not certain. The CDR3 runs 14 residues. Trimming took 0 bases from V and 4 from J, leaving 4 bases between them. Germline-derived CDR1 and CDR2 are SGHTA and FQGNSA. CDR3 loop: CASSLARGANVLTF. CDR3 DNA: TGTGCCAGCAGCTTAGCGCGGGGGGCCAACGTCCTGACTTTC.

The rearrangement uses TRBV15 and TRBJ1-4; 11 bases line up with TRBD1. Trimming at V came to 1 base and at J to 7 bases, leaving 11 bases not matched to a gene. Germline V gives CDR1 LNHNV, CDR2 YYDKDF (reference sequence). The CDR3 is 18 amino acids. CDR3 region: CATSRGWGGQGASEKLFF. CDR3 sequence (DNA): TGTGCCACCAGCAGAGGATGGGGCGGACAGGGGGCTTCTGAAAAACTGTTTTTT.

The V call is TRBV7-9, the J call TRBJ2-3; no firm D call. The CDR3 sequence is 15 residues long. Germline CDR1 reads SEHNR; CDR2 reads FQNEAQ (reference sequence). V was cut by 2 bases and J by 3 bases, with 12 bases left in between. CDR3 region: CASSLLRISTDTQYF. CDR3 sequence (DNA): TGTGCCAGCAGCTTATTGAGAATCTCGACAGATACGCAGTATTTT.

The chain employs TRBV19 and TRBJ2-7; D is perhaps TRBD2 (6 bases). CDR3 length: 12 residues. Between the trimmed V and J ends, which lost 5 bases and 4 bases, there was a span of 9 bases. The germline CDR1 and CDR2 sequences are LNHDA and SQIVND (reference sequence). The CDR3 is CASSFAGYEQYF. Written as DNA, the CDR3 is TGTGCCAGTAGTTTTGCGGGGTACGAGCAGTACTTC.

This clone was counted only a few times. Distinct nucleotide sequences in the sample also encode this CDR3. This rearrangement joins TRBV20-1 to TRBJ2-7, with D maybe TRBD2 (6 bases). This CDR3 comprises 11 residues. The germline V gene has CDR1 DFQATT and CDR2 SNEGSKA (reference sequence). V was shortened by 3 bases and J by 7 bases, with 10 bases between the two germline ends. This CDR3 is CSASGSREQYF. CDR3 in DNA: TGCAGTGCTAGCGGGAGTAGGGAGCAGTACTTC.

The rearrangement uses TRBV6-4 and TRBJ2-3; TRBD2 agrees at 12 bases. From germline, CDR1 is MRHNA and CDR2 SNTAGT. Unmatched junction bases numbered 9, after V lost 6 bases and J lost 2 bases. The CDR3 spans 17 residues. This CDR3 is CASSRALAGGDTDTQYF. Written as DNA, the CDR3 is TGTGCCAGCAGCCGGGCCCTAGCGGGAGGGGACACAGATACGCAGTATTTT.

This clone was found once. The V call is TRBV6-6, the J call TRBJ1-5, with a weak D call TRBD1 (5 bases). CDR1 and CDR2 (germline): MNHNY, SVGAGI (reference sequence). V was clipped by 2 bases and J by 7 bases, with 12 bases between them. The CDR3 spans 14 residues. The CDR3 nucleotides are TGTGCCAGCAGTTACGGGCAGGGAGGACAGCCCCAGCATTTT. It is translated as CASSYGQGGQPQHF.

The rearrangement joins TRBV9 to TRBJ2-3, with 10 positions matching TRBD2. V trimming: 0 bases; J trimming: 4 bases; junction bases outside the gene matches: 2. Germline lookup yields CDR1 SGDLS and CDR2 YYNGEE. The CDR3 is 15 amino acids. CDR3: CASSVASGSPDTQYF. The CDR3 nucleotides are TGTGCCAGCAGCGTAGCTAGCGGGAGTCCAGATACGCAGTATTTT. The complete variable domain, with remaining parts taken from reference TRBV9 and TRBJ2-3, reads DSGVTQTPKHLITATGQRVTLRCSPRSGDLSVYWYQQSLDQGLQFLIQYYNGEERAKGNILERFSAQQFPDLHSELNLSSLELGDSALYFCASSVASGSPDTQYFGPGTRLTVL.

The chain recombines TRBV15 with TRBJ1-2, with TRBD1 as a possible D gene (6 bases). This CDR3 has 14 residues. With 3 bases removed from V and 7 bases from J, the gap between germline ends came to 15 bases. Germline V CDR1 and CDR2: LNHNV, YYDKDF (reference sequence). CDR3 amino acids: CATSREGGARGYTF. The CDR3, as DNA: TGTGCCACCAGCAGGGAAGGGGGGGCCCGTGGCTACACCTTC.

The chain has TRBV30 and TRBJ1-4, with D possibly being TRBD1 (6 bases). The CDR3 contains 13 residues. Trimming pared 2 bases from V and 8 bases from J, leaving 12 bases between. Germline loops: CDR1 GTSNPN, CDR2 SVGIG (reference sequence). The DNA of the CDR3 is TGTGCCTGGAGTTCAGGGGTTGCGGAAAAACTGTTTTTT. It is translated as CAWSSGVAEKLFF.

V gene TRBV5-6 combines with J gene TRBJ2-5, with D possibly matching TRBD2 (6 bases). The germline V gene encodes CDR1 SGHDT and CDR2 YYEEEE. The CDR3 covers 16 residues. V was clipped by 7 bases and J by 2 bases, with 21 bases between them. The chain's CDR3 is CASQPWGGGVQETQYF. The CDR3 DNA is TGTGCCAGCCAGCCTTGGGGCGGAGGGGTTCAAGAGACCCAGTACTTC. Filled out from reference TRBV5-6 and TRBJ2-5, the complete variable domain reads DAGVTQSPTHLIKTRGQQVTLRCSPKSGHDTVSWYQQALGQGPQFIFQYYEEEERQRGNFPDRFSGHQFPNYSSELNVNALLLGDSALYLCASQPWGGGVQETQYFGPGTRLLVL.

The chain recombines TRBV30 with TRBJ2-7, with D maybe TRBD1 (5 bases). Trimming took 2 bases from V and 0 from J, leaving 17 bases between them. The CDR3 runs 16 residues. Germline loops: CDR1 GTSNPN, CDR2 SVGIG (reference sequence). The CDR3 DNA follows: TGTGCCTGGAGTTTTCCTGGGGCGCGGCTCTCCTACGAGCAGTACTTC. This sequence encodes CAWSFPGARLSYEQYF. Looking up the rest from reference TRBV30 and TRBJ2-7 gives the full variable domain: SQTIHQWPATLVQPVGSPLSLECTVEGTSNPNLYWYRQAAGRGLQLLFYSVGIGQISSEVPQNLSASRPQDRQFILSSKKLLLSDSGFYLCAWSFPGARLSYEQYFGPGTRLTVT.

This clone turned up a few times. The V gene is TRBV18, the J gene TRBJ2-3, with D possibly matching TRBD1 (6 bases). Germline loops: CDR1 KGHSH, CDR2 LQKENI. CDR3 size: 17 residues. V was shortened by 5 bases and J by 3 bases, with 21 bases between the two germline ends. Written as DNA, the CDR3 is TGTGCCAGCTCAGAACTTTACGCAGGGGCGGTAACAGATACGCAGTATTTT. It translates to CASSELYAGAVTDTQYF.

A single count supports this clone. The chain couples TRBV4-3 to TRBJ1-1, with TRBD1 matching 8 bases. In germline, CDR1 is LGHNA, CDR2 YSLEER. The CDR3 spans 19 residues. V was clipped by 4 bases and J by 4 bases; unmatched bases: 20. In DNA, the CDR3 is TGCGCCAGCAGCCTACCACCCGGGACAGGCCTGGGGGATTCCACTGAAGCTTTCTTT. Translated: CASSLPPGTGLGDSTEAFF.

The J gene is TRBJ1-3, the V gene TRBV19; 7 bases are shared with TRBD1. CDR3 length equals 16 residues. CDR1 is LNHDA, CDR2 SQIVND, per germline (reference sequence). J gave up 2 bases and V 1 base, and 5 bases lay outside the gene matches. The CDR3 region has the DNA TGTGCCAGTAGTATAGGGGACAGCCTTCCTGGAAACACCATATATTTT. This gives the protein CASSIGDSLPGNTIYF.

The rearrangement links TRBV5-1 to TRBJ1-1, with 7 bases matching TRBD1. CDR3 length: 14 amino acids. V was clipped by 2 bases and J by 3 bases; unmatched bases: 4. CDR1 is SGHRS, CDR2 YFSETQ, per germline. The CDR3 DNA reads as TGCGCCAGCAGCTTACAGGGGCAGTACACTGAAGCTTTCTTT. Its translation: CASSLQGQYTEAFF.

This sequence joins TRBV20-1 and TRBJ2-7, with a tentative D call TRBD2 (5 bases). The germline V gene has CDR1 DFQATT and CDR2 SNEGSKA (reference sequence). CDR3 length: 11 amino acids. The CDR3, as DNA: TGCAGGGCCAGAGGAGGCCACGAGCAGTACTTC. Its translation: CRARGGHEQYF.

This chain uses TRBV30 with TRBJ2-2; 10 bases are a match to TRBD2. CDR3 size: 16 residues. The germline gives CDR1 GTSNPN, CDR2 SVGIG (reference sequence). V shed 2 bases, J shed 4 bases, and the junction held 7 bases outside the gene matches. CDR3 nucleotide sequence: TGTGCCTGGAGTCCACCGGGACTAGCGTTCACCGGGGAGCTGTTTTTT. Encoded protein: CAWSPPGLAFTGELFF.

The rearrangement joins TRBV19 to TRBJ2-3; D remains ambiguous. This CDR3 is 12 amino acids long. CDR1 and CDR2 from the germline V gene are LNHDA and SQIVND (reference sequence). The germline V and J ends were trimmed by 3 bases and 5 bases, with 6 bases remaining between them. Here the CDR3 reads CASSMQVDTQYF. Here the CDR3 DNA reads TGTGCCAGTAGTATGCAGGTAGATACGCAGTATTTT.

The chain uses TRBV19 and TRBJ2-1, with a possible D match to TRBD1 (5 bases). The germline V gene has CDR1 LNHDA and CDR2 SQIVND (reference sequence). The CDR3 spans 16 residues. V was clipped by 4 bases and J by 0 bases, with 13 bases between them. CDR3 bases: TGTGCCAGTAGTAGGGAAGGGGTTACCTCCTACAATGAGCAGTTCTTC. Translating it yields CASSREGVTSYNEQFF.

The DNA for the CDR3 is TGTGCCAGCAGCCCACAGGGTAGGGGCACTGAAGCTTTCTTT. Translating gives CASSPQGRGTEAFF. The rearrangement links TRBV7-9 to TRBJ1-1; D perhaps matches TRBD1 (6 bases). Germline-derived CDR1 and CDR2 are SEHNR and FQNEAQ (reference sequence). The V and J ends lost 5 bases and 4 bases respectively, with 14 bases between them. This CDR3 spans 14 amino acids.

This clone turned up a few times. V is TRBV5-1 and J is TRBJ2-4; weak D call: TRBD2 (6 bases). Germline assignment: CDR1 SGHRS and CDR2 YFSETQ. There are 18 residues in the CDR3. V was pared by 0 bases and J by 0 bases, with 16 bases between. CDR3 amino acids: CASSLGDLSPLAKNIQYF. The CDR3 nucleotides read TGCGCCAGCAGCTTGGGGGACTTAAGCCCCCTAGCCAAAAACATTCAGTACTTC.

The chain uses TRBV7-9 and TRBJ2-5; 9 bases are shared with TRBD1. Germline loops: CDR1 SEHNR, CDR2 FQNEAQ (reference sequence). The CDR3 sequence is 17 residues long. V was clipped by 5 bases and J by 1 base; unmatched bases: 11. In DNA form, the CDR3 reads TGTGCCAGCAGCCCCCGGGACAGGGTTTTCGGCCAAGAGACCCAGTACTTC. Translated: CASSPRDRVFGQETQYF. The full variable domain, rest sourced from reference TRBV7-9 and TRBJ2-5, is DTGVSQNPRHKITKRGQNVTFRCDPISEHNRLYWYRQTLGQGPEFLTYFQNEAQLEKSRLLSDRFSAERPKGSFSTLEIQRTEQGDSAMYLCASSPRDRVFGQETQYFGPGTRLLVL.